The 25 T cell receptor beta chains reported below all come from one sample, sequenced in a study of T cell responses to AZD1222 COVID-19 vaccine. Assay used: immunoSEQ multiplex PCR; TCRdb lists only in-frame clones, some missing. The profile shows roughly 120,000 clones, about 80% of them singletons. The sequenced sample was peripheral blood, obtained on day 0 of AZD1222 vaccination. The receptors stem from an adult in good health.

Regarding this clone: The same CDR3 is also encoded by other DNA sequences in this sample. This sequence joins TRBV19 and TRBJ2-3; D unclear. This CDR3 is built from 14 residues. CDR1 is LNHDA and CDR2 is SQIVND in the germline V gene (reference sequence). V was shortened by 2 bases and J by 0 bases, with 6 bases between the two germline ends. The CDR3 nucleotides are TGTGCCAGTAGTATACTTGGCAGCACAGATACGCAGTATTTT. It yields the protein CASSILGSTDTQYF.

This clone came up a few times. The CDR3 sequence: CASSLPSGRTYNEQFF. DNA of the CDR3: TGTGCCAGTAGTCTCCCTAGCGGGAGGACCTACAATGAGCAGTTCTTC. This chain connects TRBV19 to TRBJ2-1, with 11 bases lining up with TRBD2. The V and J ends lost 5 bases and 2 bases, in that order; junction bases with no gene match: 5. This CDR3 is 16 amino acids long. Germline V gene data show CDR1 as LNHDA and CDR2 as SQIVND (reference sequence).

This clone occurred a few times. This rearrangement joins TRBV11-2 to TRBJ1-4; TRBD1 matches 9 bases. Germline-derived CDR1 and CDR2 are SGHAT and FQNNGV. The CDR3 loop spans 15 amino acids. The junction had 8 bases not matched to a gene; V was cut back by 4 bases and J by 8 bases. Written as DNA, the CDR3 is TGTGCCAGCAGCTCGACCGGGACAGGGCGCGAAAAACTGTTTTTT. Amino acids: CASSSTGTGREKLFF.

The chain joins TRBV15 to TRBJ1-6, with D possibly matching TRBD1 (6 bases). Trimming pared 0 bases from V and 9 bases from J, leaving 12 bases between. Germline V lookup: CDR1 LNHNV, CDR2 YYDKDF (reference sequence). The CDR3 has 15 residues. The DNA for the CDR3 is TGTGCCACCAGCAGAGATCACAGGGAGTCTTCACCCCTCCACTTT. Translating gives CATSRDHRESSPLHF.

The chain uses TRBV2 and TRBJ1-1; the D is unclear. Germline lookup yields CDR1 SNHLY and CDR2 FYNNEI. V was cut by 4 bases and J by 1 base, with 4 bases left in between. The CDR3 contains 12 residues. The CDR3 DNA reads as TGTGCCAGCAGTGTGAGGAACACTGAAGCTTTCTTT. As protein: CASSVRNTEAFF.

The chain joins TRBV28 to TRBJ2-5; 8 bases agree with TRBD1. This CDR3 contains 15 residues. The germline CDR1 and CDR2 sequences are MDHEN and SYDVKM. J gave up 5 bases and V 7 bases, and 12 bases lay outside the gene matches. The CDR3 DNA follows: TGTGCCAGCAACTCCCAGACAGGGGCCCGGGAGACCCAGTACTTC. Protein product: CASNSQTGARETQYF. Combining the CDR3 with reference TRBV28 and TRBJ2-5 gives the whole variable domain DVKVTQSSRYLVKRTGEKVFLECVQDMDHENMFWYRQDPGLGLRLIYFSYDVKMKEKGDIPEGYSVSREKKERFSLILESASTNQTSMYLCASNSQTGARETQYFGPGTRLLVL.

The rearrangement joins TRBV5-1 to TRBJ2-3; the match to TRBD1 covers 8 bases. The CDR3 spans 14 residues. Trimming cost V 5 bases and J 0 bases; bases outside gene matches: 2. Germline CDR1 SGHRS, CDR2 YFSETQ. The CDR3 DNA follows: TGCGCCAGCAGTCGGACAGGGAGCACAGATACGCAGTATTTT. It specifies CASSRTGSTDTQYF.

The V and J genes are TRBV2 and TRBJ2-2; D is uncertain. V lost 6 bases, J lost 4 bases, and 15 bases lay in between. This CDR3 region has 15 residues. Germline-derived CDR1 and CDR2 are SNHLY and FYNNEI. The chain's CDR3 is CASREQAISTGELFF. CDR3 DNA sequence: TGTGCCAGCAGAGAGCAGGCAATAAGCACCGGGGAGCTGTTTTTT.

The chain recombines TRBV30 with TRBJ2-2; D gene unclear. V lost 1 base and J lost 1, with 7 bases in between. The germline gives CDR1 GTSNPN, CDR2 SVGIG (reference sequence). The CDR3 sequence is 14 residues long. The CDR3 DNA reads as TGTGCCTGGAGTGGCCCCGGGAACACCGGGGAGCTGTTTTTT. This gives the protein CAWSGPGNTGELFF.

The CDR3 protein is CASSEAEITEAFF. Here the CDR3 DNA reads TGTGCCAGCAGTGAGGCGGAGATTACTGAAGCTTTCTTT. The chain has TRBV2 and TRBJ1-1; D is undetermined. Trimming pared 3 bases from V and 5 bases from J, leaving 10 bases between. The CDR3 runs to 13 residues. Germline CDR1 is SNHLY and CDR2 is FYNNEI.

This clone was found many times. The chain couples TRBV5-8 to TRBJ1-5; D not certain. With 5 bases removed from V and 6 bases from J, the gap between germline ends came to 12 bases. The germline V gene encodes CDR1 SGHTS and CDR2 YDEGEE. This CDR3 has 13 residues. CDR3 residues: CASSTGRAQPQHF. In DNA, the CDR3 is TGTGCCAGCAGTACCGGGAGGGCTCAGCCCCAGCATTTT.

Here the CDR3 reads CASSETGTAAEQYF. The CDR3 DNA reads as TGTGCCAGCAGCGAAACCGGGACAGCGGCCGAGCAGTACTTC. The rearrangement links TRBV7-9 to TRBJ2-7; 7 positions match TRBD1. CDR1 is SEHNR, CDR2 FQNEAQ, per germline (reference sequence). CDR3 length equals 14 residues. V shed 5 bases, J shed 6 bases, and the junction held 10 bases outside the gene matches. Looking up the rest from reference TRBV7-9 and TRBJ2-7 gives the full variable domain: DTGVSQNPRHKITKRGQNVTFRCDPISEHNRLYWYRQTLGQGPEFLTYFQNEAQLEKSRLLSDRFSAERPKGSFSTLEIQRTEQGDSAMYLCASSETGTAAEQYFGPGTRLTVT.

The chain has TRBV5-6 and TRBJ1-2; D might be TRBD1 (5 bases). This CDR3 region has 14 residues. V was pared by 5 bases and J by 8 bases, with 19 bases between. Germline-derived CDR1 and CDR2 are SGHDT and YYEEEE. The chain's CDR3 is CASRFTGGSYGYTF. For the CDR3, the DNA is TGTGCCAGCAGGTTTACGGGGGGATCCTACGGCTACACCTTC. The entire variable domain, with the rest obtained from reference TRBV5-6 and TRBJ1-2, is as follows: DAGVTQSPTHLIKTRGQQVTLRCSPKSGHDTVSWYQQALGQGPQFIFQYYEEEERQRGNFPDRFSGHQFPNYSSELNVNALLLGDSALYLCASRFTGGSYGYTFGSGTRLTVV.

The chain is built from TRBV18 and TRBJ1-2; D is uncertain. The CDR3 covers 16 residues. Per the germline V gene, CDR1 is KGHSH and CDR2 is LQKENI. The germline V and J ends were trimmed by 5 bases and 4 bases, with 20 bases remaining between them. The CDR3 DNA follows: TGTGCCAGCTCATCCGGGTCGGGTGGCTTCGGCTATGGCTACACCTTC. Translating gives CASSSGSGGFGYGYTF.

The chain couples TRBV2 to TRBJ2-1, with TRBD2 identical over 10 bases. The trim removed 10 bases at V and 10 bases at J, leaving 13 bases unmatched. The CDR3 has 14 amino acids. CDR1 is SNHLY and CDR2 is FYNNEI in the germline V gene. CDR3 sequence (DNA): TGTGCCACCAATGAGGTCCTAGCGGGAGCGGAGCAGTTCTTC. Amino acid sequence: CATNEVLAGAEQFF.

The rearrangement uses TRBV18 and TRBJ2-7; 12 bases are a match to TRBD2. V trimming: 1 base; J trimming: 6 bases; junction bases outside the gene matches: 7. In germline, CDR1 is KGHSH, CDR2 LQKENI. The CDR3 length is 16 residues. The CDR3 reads CASSPRLAGGQFEQYF. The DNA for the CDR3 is TGTGCCAGCTCACCACGTCTAGCGGGGGGGCAGTTCGAGCAGTACTTC.

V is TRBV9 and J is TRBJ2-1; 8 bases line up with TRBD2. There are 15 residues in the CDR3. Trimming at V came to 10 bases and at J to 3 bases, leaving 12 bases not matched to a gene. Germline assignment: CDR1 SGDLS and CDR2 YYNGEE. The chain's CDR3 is CASSPPAGDYNEQFF. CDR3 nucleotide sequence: TGTGCCTCCAGCCCCCCAGCGGGGGACTACAATGAGCAGTTCTTC.

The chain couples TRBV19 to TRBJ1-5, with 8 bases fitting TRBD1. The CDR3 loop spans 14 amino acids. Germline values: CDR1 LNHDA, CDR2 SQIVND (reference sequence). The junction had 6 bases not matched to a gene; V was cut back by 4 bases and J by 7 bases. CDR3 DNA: TGTGCCAGTAGTACACAGGGGGTGAGCCAGCCCCAGCATTTT. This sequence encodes CASSTQGVSQPQHF. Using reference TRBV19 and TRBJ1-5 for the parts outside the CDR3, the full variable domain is DGGITQSPKYLFRKEGQNVTLSCEQNLNHDAMYWYRQDPGQGLRLIYYSQIVNDFQKGDIAEGYSVSREKKESFPLTVTSAQKNPTAFYLCASSTQGVSQPQHFGDGTRLSIL.

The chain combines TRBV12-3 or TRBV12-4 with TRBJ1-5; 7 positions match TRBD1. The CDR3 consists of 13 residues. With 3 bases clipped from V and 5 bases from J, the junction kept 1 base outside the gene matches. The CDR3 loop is CASSFTGDQPQHF. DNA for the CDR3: TGTGCCAGCAGTTTTACAGGGGATCAGCCCCAGCATTTT.

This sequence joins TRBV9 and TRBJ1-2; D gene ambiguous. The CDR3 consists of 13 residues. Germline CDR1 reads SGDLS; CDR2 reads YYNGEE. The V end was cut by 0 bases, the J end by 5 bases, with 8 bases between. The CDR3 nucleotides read TGTGCCAGCAGCGTAGGGATGACGTATGGCTACACCTTC. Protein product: CASSVGMTYGYTF.

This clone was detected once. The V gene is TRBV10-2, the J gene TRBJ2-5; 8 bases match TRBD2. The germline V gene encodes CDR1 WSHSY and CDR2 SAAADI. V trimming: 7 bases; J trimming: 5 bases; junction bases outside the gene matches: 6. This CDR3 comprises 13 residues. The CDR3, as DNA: TGCGCCAGCACCCCCGGGGGGGCCGAGACCCAGTACTTC. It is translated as CASTPGGAETQYF.

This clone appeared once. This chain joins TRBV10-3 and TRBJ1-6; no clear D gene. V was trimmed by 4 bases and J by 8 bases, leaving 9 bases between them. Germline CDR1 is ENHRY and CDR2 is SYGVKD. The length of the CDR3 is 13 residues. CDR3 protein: CAISAVLDSPLHF. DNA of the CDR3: TGTGCCATCAGTGCGGTCTTGGATTCACCCCTCCACTTT.

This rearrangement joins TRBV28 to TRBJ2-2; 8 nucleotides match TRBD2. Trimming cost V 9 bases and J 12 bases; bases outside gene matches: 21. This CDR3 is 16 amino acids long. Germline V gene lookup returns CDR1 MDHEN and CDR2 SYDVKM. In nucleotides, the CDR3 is TGTGCCAGTGTCTCCCCTCCTGGCGGGGGGAAGGGGAAGCTGTTTTTT. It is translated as CASVSPPGGGKGKLFF.

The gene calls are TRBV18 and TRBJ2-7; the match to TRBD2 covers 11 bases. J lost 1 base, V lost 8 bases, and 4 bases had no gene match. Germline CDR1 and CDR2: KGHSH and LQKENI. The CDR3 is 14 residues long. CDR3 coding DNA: TGTGCCAGCAAGACTAGCGGGGTTTCCTACGAGCAGTACTTC. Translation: CASKTSGVSYEQYF.

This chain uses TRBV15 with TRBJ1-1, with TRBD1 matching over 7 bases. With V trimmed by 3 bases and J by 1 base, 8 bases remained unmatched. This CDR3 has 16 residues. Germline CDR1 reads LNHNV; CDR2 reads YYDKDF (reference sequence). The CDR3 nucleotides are TGTGCCACCAGCAGGGGAGGACAGGATAGGAACACTGAAGCTTTCTTT. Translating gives CATSRGGQDRNTEAFF.